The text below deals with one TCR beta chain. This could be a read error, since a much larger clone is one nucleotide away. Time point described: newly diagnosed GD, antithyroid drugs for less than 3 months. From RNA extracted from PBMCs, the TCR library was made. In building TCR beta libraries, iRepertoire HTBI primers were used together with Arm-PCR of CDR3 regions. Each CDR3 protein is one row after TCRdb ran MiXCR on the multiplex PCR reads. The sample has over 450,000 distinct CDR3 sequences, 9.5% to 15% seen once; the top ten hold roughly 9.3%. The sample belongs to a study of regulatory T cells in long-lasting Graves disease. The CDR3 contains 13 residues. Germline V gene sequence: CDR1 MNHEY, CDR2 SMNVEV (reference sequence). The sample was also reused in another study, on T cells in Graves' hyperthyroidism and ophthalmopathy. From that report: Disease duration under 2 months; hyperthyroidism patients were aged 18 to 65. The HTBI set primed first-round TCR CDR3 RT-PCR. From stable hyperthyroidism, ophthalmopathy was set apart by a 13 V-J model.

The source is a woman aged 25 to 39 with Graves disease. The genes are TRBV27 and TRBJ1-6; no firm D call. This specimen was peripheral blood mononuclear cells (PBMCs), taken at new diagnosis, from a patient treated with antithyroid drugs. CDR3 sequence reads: CASSLSPYSALHF. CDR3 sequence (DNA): TGTGCCAGCAGTTTATCGCCATATTCAGCCCTCCACTTT.